Sequencing of this T cell receptor (beta chain) was carried out in a study of molecular identifiers for immune sequencing clone quantification. CDR3 length: 12 residues. Germline CDR1 is SNHLY and CDR2 is FYNNEI. The V and J ends lost 8 bases and 3 bases respectively, with 11 bases between them. This clonotype was detected only a few times. Its antigen remains unidentified. Library preparation followed earlier protocols using designated TCR primers. Each CDR3 protein gets one entry after TCRdb re-called the PCR reads with MiXCR. The table has around 480,000 distinct CDR3 sequences, roughly 24% seen once. Points from the study as a whole: Highly expanded clone sizes could be underestimated through barcode sharing by identical TCR molecules. Effector cells kept over 98% of their molecules in clones above 20 RNA copies, while naive cells kept under 1% there.

The sequenced material came from naive CD8+ T cells from blood, with Jurkat cell RNA spiked in. Subset in this sample: FACS-sorted CD8+CD4-CCR7+CD45RA+ naive T cells. This sequence was found in a human donor in good health. Some libraries in this study had Jurkat cell RNA spiked in. The chain has TRBV2 and TRBJ2-7; no reliable D call. The CDR3 DNA is TGTGCCAGCGCAGACCTAGACTACGAGCAGTACTTC. It translates to CASADLDYEQYF.